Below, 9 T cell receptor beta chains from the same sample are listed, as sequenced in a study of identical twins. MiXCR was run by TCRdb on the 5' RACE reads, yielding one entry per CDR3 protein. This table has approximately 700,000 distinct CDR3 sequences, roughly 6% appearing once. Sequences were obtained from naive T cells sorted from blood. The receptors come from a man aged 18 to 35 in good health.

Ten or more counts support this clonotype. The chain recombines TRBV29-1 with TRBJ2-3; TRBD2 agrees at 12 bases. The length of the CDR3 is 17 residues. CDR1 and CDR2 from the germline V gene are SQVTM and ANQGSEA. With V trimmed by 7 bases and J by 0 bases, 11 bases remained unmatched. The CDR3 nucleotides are TGCAGCGCCCTCTTACTAGCGGGAGGTTCTAGCACAGATACGCAGTATTTT. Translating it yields CSALLLAGGSSTDTQYF.

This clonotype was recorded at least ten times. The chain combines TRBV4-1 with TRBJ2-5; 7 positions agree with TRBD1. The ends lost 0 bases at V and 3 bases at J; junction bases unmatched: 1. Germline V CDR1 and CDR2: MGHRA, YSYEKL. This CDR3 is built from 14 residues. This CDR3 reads CASSQDGTEETQYF. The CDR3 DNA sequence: TGCGCCAGCAGCCAAGATGGGACAGAAGAGACCCAGTACTTC.

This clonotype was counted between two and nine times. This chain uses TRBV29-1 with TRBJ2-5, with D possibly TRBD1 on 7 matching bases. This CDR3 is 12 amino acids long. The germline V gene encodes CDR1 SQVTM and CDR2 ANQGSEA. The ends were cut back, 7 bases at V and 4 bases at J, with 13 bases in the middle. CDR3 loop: CSADREVETQYF. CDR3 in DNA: TGCAGCGCCGACAGGGAGGTAGAGACCCAGTACTTC.

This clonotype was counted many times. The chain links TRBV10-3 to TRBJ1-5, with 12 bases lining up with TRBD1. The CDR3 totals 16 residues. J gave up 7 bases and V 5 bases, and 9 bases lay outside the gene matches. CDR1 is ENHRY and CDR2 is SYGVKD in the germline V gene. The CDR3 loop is CAISSGTGGAGQPQHF. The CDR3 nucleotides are TGTGCCATCAGTTCCGGGACAGGGGGCGCAGGGCAGCCCCAGCATTTT.

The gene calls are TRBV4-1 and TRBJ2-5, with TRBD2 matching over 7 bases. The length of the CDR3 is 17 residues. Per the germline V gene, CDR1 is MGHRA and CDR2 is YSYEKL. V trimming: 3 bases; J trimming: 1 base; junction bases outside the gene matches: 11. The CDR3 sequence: CASSHRGVAGTQETQYF. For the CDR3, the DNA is TGCGCCAGCAGCCATCGGGGCGTAGCGGGTACCCAAGAGACCCAGTACTTC.

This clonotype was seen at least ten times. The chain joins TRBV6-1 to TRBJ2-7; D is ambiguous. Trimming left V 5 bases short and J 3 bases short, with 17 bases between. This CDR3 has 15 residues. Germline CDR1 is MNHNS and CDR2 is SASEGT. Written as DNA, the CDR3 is TGTGCCAGCAGTCCACGGTTGTCAAACCTCTACGAGCAGTACGTC. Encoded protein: CASSPRLSNLYEQYV.

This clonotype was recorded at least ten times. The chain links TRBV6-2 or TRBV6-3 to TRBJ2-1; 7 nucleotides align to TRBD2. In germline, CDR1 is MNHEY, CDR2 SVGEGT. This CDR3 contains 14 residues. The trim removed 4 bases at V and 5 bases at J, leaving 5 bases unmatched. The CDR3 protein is CASSLPSGNNEQFF. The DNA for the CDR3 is TGTGCCAGCAGTTTGCCTAGCGGAAACAATGAGCAGTTCTTC.

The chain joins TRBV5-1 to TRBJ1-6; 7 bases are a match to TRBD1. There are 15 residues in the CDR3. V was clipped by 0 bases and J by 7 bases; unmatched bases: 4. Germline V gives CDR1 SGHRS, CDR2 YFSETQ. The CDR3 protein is CASSLEGTENSPLHF. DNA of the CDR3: TGCGCCAGCAGCTTGGAGGGGACAGAGAATTCACCCCTCCACTTT. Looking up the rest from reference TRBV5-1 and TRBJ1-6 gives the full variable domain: KAGVTQTPRYLIKTRGQQVTLSCSPISGHRSVSWYQQTPGQGLQFLFEYFSETQRNKGNFPGRFSGRQFSNSRSEMNVSTLELGDSALYLCASSLEGTENSPLHFGNGTRLTVT.

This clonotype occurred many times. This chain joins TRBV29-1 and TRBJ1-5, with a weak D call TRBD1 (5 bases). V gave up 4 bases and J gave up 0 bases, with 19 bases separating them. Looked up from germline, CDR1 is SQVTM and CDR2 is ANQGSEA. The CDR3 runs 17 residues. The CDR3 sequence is CSVAGLPDPISNQPQHF. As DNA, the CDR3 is TGCAGCGTTGCGGGACTCCCGGACCCTATTAGCAATCAGCCCCAGCATTTT.